These 29 T cell receptor beta chains originate from one sample sequenced in a study of neoadjuvant anti-PD-1 for oral cavity cancer. This table comes from immunoSEQ multiplex PCR, and its TCRdb copy is limited to in-frame clones, with some not included. The table records more than 9,500 clones, about 60% of them present only once. The source was tumor tissue, collected before nivolumab (anti-PD-1) treatment. The source is a person aged 40 to 85 with oral cavity squamous cell carcinoma.

This rearrangement joins TRBV7-8 to TRBJ1-1; TRBD1 agrees at 8 bases. From germline, CDR1 is SGHVS and CDR2 FQNEAQ. This CDR3 is built from 15 residues. V lost 5 bases, J lost 2 bases, and 7 bases stayed unmatched. CDR3 loop: CASSLQGQGNTEAFF. Here the CDR3 DNA reads TGTGCCAGCAGCCTCCAAGGACAGGGCAACACTGAAGCTTTCTTT.

This chain joins TRBV27 and TRBJ1-4, with no clear D. CDR1 MNHEY and CDR2 SMNVEV come from the germline V gene (reference sequence). CDR3 length: 14 residues. The ends were cut back, 5 bases at V and 8 bases at J, with 15 bases in the middle. The CDR3, as DNA: TGTGCCAGCAGTGGGGATATGGTACGGGAAAAACTGTTTTTT. Protein sequence: CASSGDMVREKLFF.

The J gene is TRBJ2-3, the V gene TRBV6-5, with TRBD2 identical over 12 bases. Trimming took 8 bases from V and 3 from J; bases not matched to a gene: 6. The length of the CDR3 is 15 residues. Germline V CDR1 and CDR2: MNHEY, SVGAGI. CDR3 loop: CASALLAGGTDTQYF. Here the CDR3 DNA reads TGTGCCAGCGCCCTCCTAGCGGGAGGGACAGATACGCAGTATTTT.

V is TRBV5-1 and J is TRBJ2-5; D may be TRBD1 (8 bases). Germline V gene lookup returns CDR1 SGHRS and CDR2 YFSETQ. This CDR3 is 15 amino acids long. V was cut by 2 bases and J by 4 bases, with 15 bases left in between. CDR3 bases: TGCGCCAGCAGCTTAGGACAGGGAGGGACAGAGACCCAGTACTTC. It codes for CASSLGQGGTETQYF.

This chain connects TRBV6-6 to TRBJ1-2, with TRBD1 matching 7 bases. V gave up 4 bases and J gave up 8 bases; unmatched junction bases: 4. Germline loops: CDR1 MNHNY, CDR2 SVGAGI (reference sequence). CDR3 length: 12 residues. Here the CDR3 DNA reads TGTGCCAGCAGTTTGAGGGGGCTCGGCTACACCTTC. Translating gives CASSLRGLGYTF.

By proportion, this clone is medium-sized. The chain joins TRBV29-1 to TRBJ1-5; a weak D match, TRBD1 (5 bases). This CDR3 comprises 13 residues. V lost 6 bases to trimming and J lost 0 bases, with 9 bases between them. Germline V gives CDR1 SQVTM, CDR2 ANQGSEA. The CDR3 DNA sequence: TGCAGCGTATCGACAGTTAGCAATCAGCCCCAGCATTTT. This gives the protein CSVSTVSNQPQHF.

The chain links TRBV28 to TRBJ1-5; a weak D match, TRBD1 (5 bases). The CDR3 runs 15 residues. Germline CDR1 and CDR2: MDHEN and SYDVKM. Trimming took 2 bases from V and 3 from J, leaving 11 bases between them. The CDR3 region is CASSLSGGSNQPQHF. The CDR3 nucleotides read TGTGCCAGCAGTTTAAGCGGGGGGTCCAATCAGCCCCAGCATTTT.

This clone was recorded a few times. This rearrangement joins TRBV19 to TRBJ1-4, with 8 bases identical to TRBD1. The CDR3 consists of 15 residues. The V gene's germline CDR1 is LNHDA and CDR2 SQIVND (reference sequence). After removal of 5 bases from V and 8 bases from J, the junction contained 10 bases not matched to a gene. CDR3 in DNA: TGTGCCAGTAGTGGGACAGGCGGCTATCGGGAAAAACTGTTTTTT. Amino acid sequence: CASSGTGGYREKLFF.

The V call is TRBV6-1, the J call TRBJ2-7; possible D gene TRBD2, 5 bases. V was shortened by 3 bases and J by 3 bases, with 12 bases between the two germline ends. There are 14 residues in the CDR3. Germline V gives CDR1 MNHNS, CDR2 SASEGT. The CDR3 region is CASSDYGIHYEQYF. As DNA, the CDR3 is TGTGCCAGCAGTGATTACGGGATACACTACGAGCAGTACTTC.

The chain employs TRBV14 and TRBJ2-1; 7 positions match TRBD1. V shed 4 bases, J shed 5 bases, and the junction held 5 bases outside the gene matches. Germline CDR1 is SGHDN and CDR2 is FVKESK. This CDR3 has 14 residues. CDR3 in amino acids: CASSPVDRNNEQFF. DNA of the CDR3: TGTGCCAGCAGCCCCGTGGACAGGAACAATGAGCAGTTCTTC.

The chain is built from TRBV7-3 and TRBJ1-1; D might be TRBD1 (6 bases). The CDR3 runs 13 residues. Germline V CDR1 and CDR2: SGHTA, FQGTGA. The V and J ends lost 5 bases and 4 bases respectively, with 11 bases between them. The CDR3 DNA follows: TGTGCCAGCAGCAAAGACAGGACCACTGAAGCTTTCTTT. Translation: CASSKDRTTEAFF.

The chain recombines TRBV28 with TRBJ1-5, with 9 nucleotides matching TRBD1. Per germline, CDR1 MDHEN and CDR2 SYDVKM. V lost 7 bases to trimming and J lost 4 bases; unmatched junction nucleotides: 5. The CDR3 is 14 amino acids. In nucleotides, the CDR3 is TGTGCCAGCACCCGAGGACAGGGGAATCAGCCCCAGCATTTT. Its protein product is CASTRGQGNQPQHF. The entire variable domain, with the rest obtained from reference TRBV28 and TRBJ1-5, is as follows: DVKVTQSSRYLVKRTGEKVFLECVQDMDHENMFWYRQDPGLGLRLIYFSYDVKMKEKGDIPEGYSVSREKKERFSLILESASTNQTSMYLCASTRGQGNQPQHFGDGTRLSIL.

The chain links TRBV14 to TRBJ1-1, with D uncertain. Deletions cut 4 bases from V and 5 bases from J, with 11 bases between. The CDR3 loop spans 13 amino acids. The germline CDR1 and CDR2 sequences are SGHDN and FVKESK. CDR3 residues: CASSPLGRTEAFF. The CDR3 nucleotides read TGTGCCAGCAGCCCTCTAGGAAGAACTGAAGCTTTCTTT.

Only a few counts were recorded for this clone. The chain has TRBV11-1 and TRBJ2-7; 14 bases fit TRBD2. Per germline, CDR1 SGHAT and CDR2 FQDESV (reference sequence). Trimming took 5 bases from V and 6 from J; bases not matched to a gene: 6. The CDR3 spans 15 residues. CDR3: CASSPRLAGGGEQYF. The CDR3 DNA sequence: TGTGCCAGCAGCCCCAGACTAGCGGGAGGGGGCGAGCAGTACTTC.

The chain combines TRBV7-9 with TRBJ2-5, with TRBD2 identical over 10 bases. The germline V gene has CDR1 SEHNR and CDR2 FQNEAQ (reference sequence). This CDR3 region has 16 residues. V gave up 5 bases and J gave up 2 bases; unmatched junction bases: 8. CDR3 nucleotides: TGTGCCAGCAGCGGCACGGGACTAGCGCCTCAAGAGACCCAGTACTTC. It encodes CASSGTGLAPQETQYF. The full variable domain, its missing parts supplied by reference TRBV7-9 and TRBJ2-5, is DTGVSQNPRHKITKRGQNVTFRCDPISEHNRLYWYRQTLGQGPEFLTYFQNEAQLEKSRLLSDRFSAERPKGSFSTLEIQRTEQGDSAMYLCASSGTGLAPQETQYFGPGTRLLVL.

This clone was seen more than once but under ten times. The chain carries TRBV19 and TRBJ1-4; D call uncertain. The CDR3 length is 15 residues. V lost 7 bases and J 8 bases, leaving 20 bases between the germline ends. In germline, CDR1 is LNHDA, CDR2 SQIVND (reference sequence). CDR3 region: CASMRVVGSREKLFF. CDR3 sequence (DNA): TGTGCCAGTATGCGGGTTGTAGGATCGCGGGAAAAACTGTTTTTT.

The V and J genes are TRBV6-5 and TRBJ2-5; D gene uncertain. Per the germline V gene, CDR1 is MNHEY and CDR2 is SVGAGI. V lost 0 bases, J lost 5 bases, and 10 bases lay in between. The CDR3 runs to 14 residues. CDR3 coding DNA: TGTGCCAGCAGTTACTCGGACGGTAGGGAGACCCAGTACTTC. This codes for CASSYSDGRETQYF.

The CDR3 protein is CASSRDISYEQYF. CDR3 coding DNA: TGTGCCAGTAGTAGGGACATATCCTACGAGCAGTACTTC. The J gene is TRBJ2-7, the V gene TRBV19; a weak D match, TRBD1 (6 bases). Germline assignment: CDR1 LNHDA and CDR2 SQIVND (reference sequence). The CDR3 totals 13 residues. Trimming stripped 4 bases from V and 1 base from J, with 8 bases between.

The rearrangement links TRBV11-2 to TRBJ2-3; the D gene is possibly TRBD2 (5 bases). The CDR3 has 15 residues. Between the trimmed V and J ends, which lost 4 bases and 0 bases, there was a span of 11 bases. In germline, CDR1 is SGHAT, CDR2 FQNNGV. CDR3 coding DNA: TGTGCCAGCAGCTCAGGTGGACTTAGCACAGATACGCAGTATTTT. It encodes CASSSGGLSTDTQYF.

V usage is TRBV11-2 and J usage is TRBJ2-7; maybe TRBD1 (7 bases). V was pared by 3 bases and J by 1 base, with 13 bases between. CDR1 is SGHAT, CDR2 FQNNGV, per germline. The CDR3 totals 15 residues. The CDR3 nucleotides are TGTGCCAGCAGCTTGGAGCCAGGGGGGTCCTACGAGCAGTACTTC. It specifies CASSLEPGGSYEQYF. The complete variable domain, with remaining parts taken from reference TRBV11-2 and TRBJ2-7, reads EAGVAQSPRYKIIEKRQSVAFWCNPISGHATLYWYQQILGQGPKLLIQFQNNGVVDDSQLPKDRFSAERLKGVDSTLKIQPAKLEDSAVYLCASSLEPGGSYEQYFGPGTRLTVT.

This clone ranks as medium-sized. The V and J genes are TRBV14 and TRBJ2-7; 7 nucleotides align to TRBD1. CDR1 and CDR2 from the germline V gene are SGHDN and FVKESK. The CDR3 is 17 residues long. V shed 3 bases, J shed 3 bases, and the junction held 14 bases outside the gene matches. The DNA of the CDR3 is TGTGCCAGCAGCCACCTCCCCCTCGGGGACAGCGACTACGAGCAGTACTTC. It translates to CASSHLPLGDSDYEQYF.

In this sample, this clone turned up a few times. This chain joins TRBV30 and TRBJ1-5; D remains ambiguous. Germline lookup yields CDR1 GTSNPN and CDR2 SVGIG (reference sequence). The V and J ends lost 1 base and 4 bases respectively, with 8 bases between them. CDR3 length: 13 residues. CDR3 DNA: TGTGCCTGGAGTGGACGGGGAAATCAGCCCCAGCATTTT. It yields the protein CAWSGRGNQPQHF.

This clone appeared a few times. This chain joins TRBV7-2 and TRBJ1-5; D might be TRBD1 (6 bases). There are 15 residues in the CDR3. Germline V CDR1 and CDR2: SGHTA, FQGNSA. The germline V and J ends were trimmed by 4 bases and 3 bases, with 13 bases remaining between them. CDR3 sequence (DNA): TGTGCCAGCAGCTCCGAGACAGGTTACAATCAGCCCCAGCATTTT. Translating it yields CASSSETGYNQPQHF.

This clone was counted only a few times. A junction end diverges from the germline sequence, so it may reflect a read error. The rearrangement uses TRBV2 and TRBJ1-2; D is uncertain. The CDR3 is 12 residues long. Germline V gene data show CDR1 as SNHLY and CDR2 as FYNNEI. CDR3 sequence: CTSRRTDYGYTF. CDR3 nucleotide sequence: TGTACCAGCAGACGGACCGACTATGGCTACACCTTC.

This chain's CDR3 is CASSFTSWAYEQYF. The CDR3 DNA reads TGTGCCAGCAGCTTTACTAGCTGGGCCTACGAGCAGTACTTC. This chain links TRBV5-6 with TRBJ2-7; perhaps TRBD2 as D (6 bases). The germline gives CDR1 SGHDT, CDR2 YYEEEE. CDR3 length: 14 residues. V was pared by 2 bases and J by 2 bases, with 11 bases between.

The CDR3 DNA reads TGTGCCAGCATTAGTCAGGGGGGGACCGGGGAGCTGTTTTTT. It specifies CASISQGGTGELFF. The genes are TRBV6-1 and TRBJ2-2; tentatively, D is TRBD1 or TRBD2 (7 bases each). Germline V CDR1 and CDR2: MNHNS, SASEGT. V dropped 7 bases and J dropped 5 bases, with 14 bases sitting between them. This CDR3 is 14 amino acids long.

This clone was seen only a few times. The CDR3 reads CASGAPGLGYGYTF. DNA for the CDR3: TGTGCCAGCGGGGCGCCGGGGCTAGGTTATGGCTACACCTTC. The rearrangement links TRBV6-5 to TRBJ1-2; TRBD1 might be the D (5 bases). CDR1 is MNHEY, CDR2 SVGAGI, per germline. Trimming took off 8 bases at V and 5 bases at J, with 18 bases between the two ends. This CDR3 comprises 14 residues.

V and J are TRBV27 and TRBJ2-6; D unclear. CDR3 length equals 14 residues. V shed 3 bases and J shed 11 bases, with 14 bases lying between them. Germline V lookup: CDR1 MNHEY, CDR2 SMNVEV (reference sequence). The CDR3: CASSLGQFDHVLTF. Written as DNA, the CDR3 is TGTGCCAGCAGTTTGGGCCAGTTCGATCACGTCCTGACTTTC.

The chain has TRBV21-1 and TRBJ2-5; whether TRBD2, the table's D call, matches the DNA was not checked. TRBV21-1 is flagged as a pseudogene. This CDR3 is built from 12 residues. In DNA, the CDR3 is TGTGCCTCCAAGGGGAGGGGTGAGACCCAGTACTTC. It translates to CASKGRGETQYF.